The next 12 T cell receptor beta chains were all read from a single sample in a study of siplizumab effects on memory and regulatory T cells. TCRdb keeps only in-frame clones here, not all; method: immunoSEQ multiplex PCR. The sample records tens of thousands of clones, roughly 97% being singletons. Sequencing was done on a sample of naive CD4+ T cells sorted from blood. These receptors all come from a human donor in good health.

The chain uses TRBV28 and TRBJ1-1; possible D gene TRBD1, 6 bases. The CDR3 covers 17 residues. Germline loops: CDR1 MDHEN, CDR2 SYDVKM. The V gene lost 4 bases and the J gene lost 2 bases, with 20 bases spanning the gap. CDR3 region: CASSSPGTTYPNTEAFF. The CDR3 coding sequence is TGTGCCAGCAGTTCCCCCGGGACAACGTACCCTAACACTGAAGCTTTCTTT.

The sample holds a few counts of this clone. The chain joins TRBV11-2 to TRBJ1-1; no clear D. The V end was cut by 5 bases, the J end by 1 base, with 11 bases between. This CDR3 has 14 amino acids. Germline CDR1 is SGHAT and CDR2 is FQNNGV. DNA for the CDR3: TGTGCCAGCAGCAACCCCTCAGGGAACACTGAAGCTTTCTTT. Translating it yields CASSNPSGNTEAFF.

This rearrangement joins TRBV6-1 to TRBJ2-7; no definite D call. The CDR3 has 10 amino acids. The V and J ends lost 8 bases and 3 bases respectively, with 5 bases between them. Germline values: CDR1 MNHNS, CDR2 SASEGT. Written as DNA, the CDR3 is TGTGCCAGCTCGATCTACGAGCAGTACTTC. It translates to CASSIYEQYF.

The V and J genes are TRBV19 and TRBJ2-3; D gene uncertain. Germline loops: CDR1 LNHDA, CDR2 SQIVND (reference sequence). V gave up 0 bases and J gave up 2 bases, with 6 bases separating them. The CDR3 loop spans 14 amino acids. CDR3 coding DNA: TGTGCCAGTAGTATAGACCCGACCACAGATACGCAGTATTTT. Amino acids: CASSIDPTTDTQYF.

This sequence joins TRBV4-3 and TRBJ1-6; D possibly corresponds to TRBD1 (5 bases). Trimming shortened V by 1 base and J by 5 bases, and 15 bases separated the two germline ends. In germline, CDR1 is LGHNA, CDR2 YSLEER. The CDR3 runs to 17 residues. CDR3 nucleotide sequence: TGCGCCAGCAGCCAAGGAGAGTTCAAGGGGCATAATTCACCCCTCCACTTT. Amino acid sequence: CASSQGEFKGHNSPLHF.

The CDR3 spells CASSISKSGPSNQPQHF. The CDR3 nucleotides are TGTGCCAGTAGTATCTCCAAGTCGGGACCGAGCAATCAGCCCCAGCATTTT. The chain recombines TRBV19 with TRBJ1-5, with a weak D call TRBD1 (5 bases). The CDR3 extends over 17 amino acids. CDR1 and CDR2 (germline): LNHDA, SQIVND (reference sequence). Trimming pared 3 bases from V and 1 base from J, leaving 16 bases between.

The chain joins TRBV28 to TRBJ2-7; D is perhaps TRBD1 or TRBD2 (6 bases each). Germline V gene lookup returns CDR1 MDHEN and CDR2 SYDVKM. The CDR3 length is 13 residues. V dropped 6 bases and J dropped 3 bases, with 12 bases sitting between them. CDR3 amino acids: CASSVGGLYEQYF. In DNA, the CDR3 is TGTGCCAGCAGCGTGGGGGGCCTCTACGAGCAGTACTTC.

The genes are TRBV7-2 and TRBJ2-7, with D possibly being TRBD1 or TRBD2 (7 bases each). The CDR3 has 13 residues. Germline V gene sequence: CDR1 SGHTA, CDR2 FQGNSA. V was clipped by 7 bases and J by 6 bases, with 16 bases between them. Written as DNA, the CDR3 is TGTGCCAGCACCACGCAGGGGGGGTCCGAGCAGTACTTC. It specifies CASTTQGGSEQYF.

The table lists this clone with a count of one. This chain connects TRBV2 to TRBJ1-1; D gene ambiguous. V was pared by 8 bases and J by 4 bases, with 8 bases between. Germline lookup yields CDR1 SNHLY and CDR2 FYNNEI. This CDR3 has 11 amino acids. CDR3 in DNA: TGTGCCAGCCTGGTAGCCACTGAAGCTTTCTTT. Translation: CASLVATEAFF. The whole variable domain, filled in from reference TRBV2 and TRBJ1-1, reads EPEVTQTPSHQVTQMGQEVILRCVPISNHLYFYWYRQILGQKVEFLVSFYNNEISEKSEIFDDQFSVERPDGSNFTLKIRSTKLEDSAMYFCASLVATEAFFGQGTRLTVV.

This chain connects TRBV11-2 to TRBJ2-7; D gene ambiguous. The CDR3 is 17 amino acids. CDR1 is SGHAT and CDR2 is FQNNGV in the germline V gene. Between the trimmed V and J ends, which lost 2 bases and 6 bases, there was a span of 23 bases. The CDR3 spells CASSLKVARGNVREQYF. CDR3 nucleotide sequence: TGTGCCAGCAGCTTAAAGGTGGCGCGTGGTAACGTCCGCGAGCAGTACTTC.

This chain joins TRBV30 and TRBJ2-2, with D perhaps given as TRBD1 or TRBD2 (5 bases each). V was clipped by 0 bases and J by 0 bases, with 17 bases between them. The CDR3 spans 18 residues. Germline CDR1 and CDR2: GTSNPN and SVGIG (reference sequence). The DNA for the CDR3 is TGTGCCTGGAGTGTACGGGGCAGCTCTTACGCGAACACCGGGGAGCTGTTTTTT. Its translation is CAWSVRGSSYANTGELFF.

This chain joins TRBV7-2 and TRBJ2-3; D ambiguous. Germline lookup yields CDR1 SGHTA and CDR2 FQGNSA. Between the trimmed V and J ends, which lost 3 bases and 1 base, there was a span of 8 bases. The CDR3 runs 14 residues. The chain's CDR3 is CASSFNIGTDTQYF. Here the CDR3 DNA reads TGTGCCAGCAGCTTTAACATAGGCACAGATACGCAGTATTTT.